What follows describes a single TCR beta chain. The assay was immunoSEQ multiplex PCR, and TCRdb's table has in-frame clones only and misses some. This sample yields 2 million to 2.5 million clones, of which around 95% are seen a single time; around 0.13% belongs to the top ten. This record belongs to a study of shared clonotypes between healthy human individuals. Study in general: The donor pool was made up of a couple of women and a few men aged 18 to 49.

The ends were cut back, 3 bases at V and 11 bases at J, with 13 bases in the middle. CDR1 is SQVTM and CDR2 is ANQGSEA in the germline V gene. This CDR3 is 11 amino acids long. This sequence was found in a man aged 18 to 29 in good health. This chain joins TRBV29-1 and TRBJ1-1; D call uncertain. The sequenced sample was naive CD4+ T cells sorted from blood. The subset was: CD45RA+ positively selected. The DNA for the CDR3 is TGCAGCGTTGAGGGCAGTGCCGTGGCTTTCTTT. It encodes CSVEGSAVAFF. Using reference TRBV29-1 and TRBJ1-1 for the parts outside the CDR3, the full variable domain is SAVISQKPSRDICQRGTSLTIQCQVDSQVTMMFWYRQQPGQSLTLIATANQGSEATYESGFVIDKFPISRPNLTFSTLTVSNMSPEDSSIYLCSVEGSAVAFFGQGTRLTVV.